Here is one T cell receptor (beta chain) with its context. Antigen specificity is unknown. The CDR3 consists of 12 residues. Germline V CDR1 and CDR2: SGHTA, FQGNSA. V lost 3 bases and J lost 3, with 5 bases in between. Assay: immunoSEQ multiplex PCR; the TCRdb copy retains only in-frame clones and omits some. The table has tens of thousands of clones, 94% seen once. These data originate in a study of cytomegalovirus exposure and HLA in healthy donors. Overall study results and limits: Most TCR sequences were seen very rarely across donors, but some public TCRs occurred in many. CMV antigen specificity was confirmed in vitro for three CMV-associated chains.

The sequenced sample consisted of PBMCs. The clonotype comes from a young woman in good health and CMV-seropositive. The chain joins TRBV7-2 to TRBJ1-2; D is undetermined. CDR3 nucleotide sequence: TGTGCCAGCAGCTTTTCAGACTATGGCTACACCTTC. This encodes CASSFSDYGYTF.